These T cell receptor beta chains were read from a single sample in a study of cytomegalovirus exposure and HLA in healthy donors. The assay was immunoSEQ multiplex PCR, and TCRdb's table has in-frame clones only and misses some. The data contain 66,000 or so clones, approximately 96% of them singletons. Sequencing used PBMCs. Every receptor here comes from a woman between 18 and 29 years old in good health and CMV-seropositive. CDR3s include the opening cysteine and the closing phenylalanine or tryptophan. Fields, in order: D gene, clone size, J gene, V gene, CDR3 DNA, CDR3 protein. D genes are given only for firm matches. Clone size is not always given. Where it is, it says once, few, many or a class for expanded clones.

>.|.|TRBJ2-7|TRBV5-1
TGCGCCAGCAGAACACAGCTCGGGACACGGATTTACGAGCAGTACTTC
CASRTQLGTRIYEQYF
>.|.|TRBJ1-2|TRBV6-1
TGTGCCAGCAGTGAAACGGGAAGAGCTGGCTACACCTTC
CASSETGRAGYTF
>TRBD1|.|TRBJ2-1|TRBV4-1
TGCGCCAGCAGCCAAGGACCCGGGACAGCGTACAATGAGCAGTTCTTC
CASSQGPGTAYNEQFF
>TRBD1|.|TRBJ1-5|TRBV7-9
TGTGCCAGCAGCCCTTCAACAGGGGTAAGGCCCCAGCATTTT
CASSPSTGVRPQHF
>.|.|TRBJ2-3|TRBV27
TGTGCCAGCAGTCCCCGGTTCGGGAGCACAGATACGCAGTATTTT
CASSPRFGSTDTQYF
>TRBD1|once|TRBJ2-7|TRBV10-3
TGTGCCATCAGTGAGTCGAAGGGGACAGCGGCCTACGAGCAGTACTTC
CAISESKGTAAYEQYF
>TRBD2|.|TRBJ2-7|TRBV27
TGTGCCAGCAGTTTATCGAATGGACTAGCGGGAGGTTACGAGCAGTACTTC
CASSLSNGLAGGYEQYF
>TRBD1|.|TRBJ2-7|TRBV19
TGTGCCAGTAGTATTATGGCCGGGACAGGTAGCTACGAGCAGTACTTC
CASSIMAGTGSYEQYF
>.|.|TRBJ1-5|TRBV7-2
TGTGCCAGCAGCTTAGTAGTGGGGGAGGGTCAGCCCCAGCATTTT
CASSLVVGEGQPQHF
>TRBD1|.|TRBJ2-3|TRBV7-9
TGTGCCAGCAGCTTGCGACAGGGGACAGATACGCAGTATTTT
CASSLRQGTDTQYF